This T cell receptor beta chain emerged from a study of identical twins. The study's findings and limits: For cord blood, abundant beta clonotypes had fewer insertions, unlike memory repertoires, which showed none. A partial confounding effect on zero-insertion analyses could come from invariant MAIT and iNKT cells.

V shed 1 base and J shed 3 bases, with 12 bases lying between them. The CDR3 loop spans 16 amino acids. The V gene's germline CDR1 is SGHVS and CDR2 FQNEAQ. Each CDR3 protein is one row after TCRdb ran MiXCR on the 5' RACE reads. The sample lists about 240,000 distinct CDR3 sequences, approximately 6.8% occurring once. In its sample, this clonotype was seen many times. Antigen unknown. The same sample was also studied in work on yellow fever vaccine responses in identical twins.

This TCR was recovered from a woman aged 18-29 years in good health. The chain uses TRBV7-8 and TRBJ2-2; the D call may be TRBD1 or TRBD2 (5 bases each). The sample comprised CD8+ T cells sorted from blood. Written as DNA, the CDR3 is TGTGCCAGCAGCTTAGATCGGGGCCCGGACACCGGGGAGCTGTTTTTT. Its translation: CASSLDRGPDTGELFF. The variable domain in full, completed from reference TRBV7-8 and TRBJ2-2, reads GAGVSQSPRYKVAKRGQDVALRCDPISGHVSLFWYQQALGQGPEFLTYFQNEAQLDKSGLPSDRFFAERPEGSVSTLKIQRTQQEDSAVYLCASSLDRGPDTGELFFGEGSRLTVL.